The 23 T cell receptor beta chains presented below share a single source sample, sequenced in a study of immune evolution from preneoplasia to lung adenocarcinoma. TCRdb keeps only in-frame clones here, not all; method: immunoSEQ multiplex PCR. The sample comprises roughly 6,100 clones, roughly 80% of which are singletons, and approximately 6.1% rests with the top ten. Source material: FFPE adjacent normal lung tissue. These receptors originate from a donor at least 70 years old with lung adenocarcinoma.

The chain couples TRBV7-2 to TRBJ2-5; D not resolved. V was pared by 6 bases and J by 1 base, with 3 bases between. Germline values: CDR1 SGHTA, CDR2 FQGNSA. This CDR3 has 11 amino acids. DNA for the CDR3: TGTGCCAGCAGGGGCCAAGAGACCCAGTACTTC. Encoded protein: CASRGQETQYF.

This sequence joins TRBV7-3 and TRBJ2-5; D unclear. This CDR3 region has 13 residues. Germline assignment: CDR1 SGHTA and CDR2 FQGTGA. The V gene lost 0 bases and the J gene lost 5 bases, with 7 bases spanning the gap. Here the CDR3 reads CASSLTRGETQYF. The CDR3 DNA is TGTGCCAGCAGCTTAACGCGTGGGGAGACCCAGTACTTC.

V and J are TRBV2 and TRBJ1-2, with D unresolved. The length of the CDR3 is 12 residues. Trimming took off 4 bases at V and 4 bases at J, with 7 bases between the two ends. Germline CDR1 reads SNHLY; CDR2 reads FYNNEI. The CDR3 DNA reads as TGTGCCAGCAGTGGTTGGGGCTATGGCTACACCTTC. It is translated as CASSGWGYGYTF.

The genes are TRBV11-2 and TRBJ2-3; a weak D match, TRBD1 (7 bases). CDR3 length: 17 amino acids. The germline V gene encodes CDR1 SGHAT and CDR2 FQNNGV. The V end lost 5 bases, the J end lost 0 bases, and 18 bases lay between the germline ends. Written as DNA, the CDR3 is TGTGCCAGCAGCCAAAATCCACAGGGGACTAGCACAGATACGCAGTATTTT. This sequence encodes CASSQNPQGTSTDTQYF. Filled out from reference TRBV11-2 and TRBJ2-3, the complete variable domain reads EAGVAQSPRYKIIEKRQSVAFWCNPISGHATLYWYQQILGQGPKLLIQFQNNGVVDDSQLPKDRFSAERLKGVDSTLKIQPAKLEDSAVYLCASSQNPQGTSTDTQYFGPGTRLTVL.

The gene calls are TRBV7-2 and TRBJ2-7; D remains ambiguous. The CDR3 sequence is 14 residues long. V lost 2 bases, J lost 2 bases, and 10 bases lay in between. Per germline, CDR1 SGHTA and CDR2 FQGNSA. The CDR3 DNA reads TGTGCCAGCAGCTTATATGCGAAAACCTACGAGCAGTACTTC. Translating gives CASSLYAKTYEQYF.

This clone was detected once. CDR3: CASSPPAPRGNTEAFF. CDR3 DNA sequence: TGTGCCAGCTCACCTCCGGCTCCGCGGGGGAACACTGAAGCTTTCTTT. The gene calls are TRBV18 and TRBJ1-1; D unclear. Germline loops: CDR1 KGHSH, CDR2 LQKENI. Trimming left V 3 bases short and J 1 base short, with 15 bases between. This CDR3 is 16 amino acids long.

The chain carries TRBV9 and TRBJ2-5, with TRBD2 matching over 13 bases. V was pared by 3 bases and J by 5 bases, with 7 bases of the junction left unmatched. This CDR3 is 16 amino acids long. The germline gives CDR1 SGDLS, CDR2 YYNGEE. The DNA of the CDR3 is TGTGCCAGCAGCGGGGGACTAGCGGGAATGGGGGAGACCCAGTACTTC. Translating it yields CASSGGLAGMGETQYF.

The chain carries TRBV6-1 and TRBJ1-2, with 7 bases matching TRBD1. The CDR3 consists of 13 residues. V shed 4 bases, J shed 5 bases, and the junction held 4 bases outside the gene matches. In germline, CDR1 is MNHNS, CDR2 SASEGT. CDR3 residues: CASSGGRGYGYTF. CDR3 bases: TGTGCCAGCAGTGGCGGCAGGGGGTATGGCTACACCTTC.

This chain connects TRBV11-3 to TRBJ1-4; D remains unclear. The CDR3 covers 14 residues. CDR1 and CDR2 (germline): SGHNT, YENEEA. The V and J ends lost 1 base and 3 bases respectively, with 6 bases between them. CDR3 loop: CASSLGGANEKLFF. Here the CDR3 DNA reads TGTGCCAGCAGCTTAGGGGGAGCTAATGAAAAACTGTTTTTT.

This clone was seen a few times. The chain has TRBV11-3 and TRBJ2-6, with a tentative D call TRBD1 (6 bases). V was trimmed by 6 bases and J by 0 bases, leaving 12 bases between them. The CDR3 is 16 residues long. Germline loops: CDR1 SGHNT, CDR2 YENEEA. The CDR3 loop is CASSFVRGSGANVLTF. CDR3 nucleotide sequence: TGTGCCAGCAGTTTTGTCAGGGGCTCTGGGGCCAACGTCCTGACTTTC.

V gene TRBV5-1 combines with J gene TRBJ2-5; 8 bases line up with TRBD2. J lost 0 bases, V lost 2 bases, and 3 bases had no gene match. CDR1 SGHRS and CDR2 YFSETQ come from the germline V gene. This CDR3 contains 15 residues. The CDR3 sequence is CASSFSGMYQETQYF. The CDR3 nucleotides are TGCGCCAGCAGCTTTAGCGGGATGTACCAAGAGACCCAGTACTTC.

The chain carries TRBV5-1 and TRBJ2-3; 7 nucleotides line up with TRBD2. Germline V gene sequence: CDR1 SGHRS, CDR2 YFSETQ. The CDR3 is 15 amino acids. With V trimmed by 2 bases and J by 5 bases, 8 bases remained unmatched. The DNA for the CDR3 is TGCGCCAGCAGCTTTGCGGGAGATGGTGGAGATACGCAGTATTTT. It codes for CASSFAGDGGDTQYF. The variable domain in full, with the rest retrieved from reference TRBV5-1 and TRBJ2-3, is KAGVTQTPRYLIKTRGQQVTLSCSPISGHRSVSWYQQTPGQGLQFLFEYFSETQRNKGNFPGRFSGRQFSNSRSEMNVSTLELGDSALYLCASSFAGDGGDTQYFGPGTRLTVL.

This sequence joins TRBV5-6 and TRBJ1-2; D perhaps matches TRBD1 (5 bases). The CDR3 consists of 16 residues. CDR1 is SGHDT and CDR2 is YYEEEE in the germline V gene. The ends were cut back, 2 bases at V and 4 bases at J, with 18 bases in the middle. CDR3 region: CASSFRHDSVTYGYTF. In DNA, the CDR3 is TGTGCCAGCAGCTTTCGTCATGACAGCGTCACCTATGGCTACACCTTC.

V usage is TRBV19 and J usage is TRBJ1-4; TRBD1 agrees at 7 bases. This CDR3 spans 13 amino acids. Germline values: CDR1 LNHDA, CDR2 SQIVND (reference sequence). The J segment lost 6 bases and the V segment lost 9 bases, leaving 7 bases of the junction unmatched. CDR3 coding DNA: TGTGCCAGCGGACAAACAGGGGATGAAAAACTGTTTTTT. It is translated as CASGQTGDEKLFF.

The CDR3 DNA reads TGTGCCAGCACCCTATTAGCGGGGGAGTGGGCCTACGAGCAGTACTTC. It codes for CASTLLAGEWAYEQYF. V usage is TRBV6-6 and J usage is TRBJ2-7, with 9 bases matching TRBD2. V shed 7 bases, J shed 2 bases, and the junction held 12 bases outside the gene matches. Germline-derived CDR1 and CDR2 are MNHNY and SVGAGI (reference sequence). This CDR3 has 16 residues.

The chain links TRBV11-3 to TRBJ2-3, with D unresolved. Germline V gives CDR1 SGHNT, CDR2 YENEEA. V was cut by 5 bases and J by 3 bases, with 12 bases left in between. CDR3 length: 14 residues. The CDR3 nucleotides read TGTGCCAGCAGCCGGATAGTTGGAACAGATACGCAGTATTTT. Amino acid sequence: CASSRIVGTDTQYF. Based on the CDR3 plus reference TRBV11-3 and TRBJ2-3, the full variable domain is EAGVVQSPRYKIIEKKQPVAFWCNPISGHNTLYWYLQNLGQGPELLIRYENEEAVDDSQLPKDRFSAERLKGVDSTLKIQPAELGDSAVYLCASSRIVGTDTQYFGPGTRLTVL.

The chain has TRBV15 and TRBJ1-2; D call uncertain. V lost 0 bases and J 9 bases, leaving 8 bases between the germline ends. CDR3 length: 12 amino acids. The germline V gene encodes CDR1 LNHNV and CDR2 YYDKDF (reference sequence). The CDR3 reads CATSRDQRSYTF. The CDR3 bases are TGTGCCACCAGCAGAGATCAGCGGAGCTACACCTTC.

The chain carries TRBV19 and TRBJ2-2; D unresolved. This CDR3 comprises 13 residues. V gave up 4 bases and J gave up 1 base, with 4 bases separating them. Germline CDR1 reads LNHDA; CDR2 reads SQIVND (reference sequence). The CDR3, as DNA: TGTGCCAGTAGTAATCGGAACACCGGGGAGCTGTTTTTT. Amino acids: CASSNRNTGELFF.

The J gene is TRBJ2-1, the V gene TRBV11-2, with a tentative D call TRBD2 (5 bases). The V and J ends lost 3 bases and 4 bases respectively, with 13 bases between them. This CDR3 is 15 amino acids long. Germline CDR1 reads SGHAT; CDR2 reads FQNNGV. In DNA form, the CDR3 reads TGTGCCAGCAGCTTCTCGGGTGAGCGGTACAATGAGCAGTTCTTC. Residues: CASSFSGERYNEQFF. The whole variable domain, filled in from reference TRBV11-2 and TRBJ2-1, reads EAGVAQSPRYKIIEKRQSVAFWCNPISGHATLYWYQQILGQGPKLLIQFQNNGVVDDSQLPKDRFSAERLKGVDSTLKIQPAKLEDSAVYLCASSFSGERYNEQFFGPGTRLTVL.

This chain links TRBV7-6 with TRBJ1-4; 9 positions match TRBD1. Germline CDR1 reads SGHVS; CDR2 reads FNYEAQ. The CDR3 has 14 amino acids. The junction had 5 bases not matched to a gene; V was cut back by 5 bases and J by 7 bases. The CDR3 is CASSQGTGSEKLFF. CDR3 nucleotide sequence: TGTGCCAGCAGCCAAGGGACAGGGTCTGAAAAACTGTTTTTT.

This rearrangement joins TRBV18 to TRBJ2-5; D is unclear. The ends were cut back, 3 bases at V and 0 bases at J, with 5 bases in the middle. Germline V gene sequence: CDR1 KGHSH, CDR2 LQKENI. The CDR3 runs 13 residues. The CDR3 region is CASSPQYQETQYF. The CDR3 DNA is TGTGCCAGCTCACCTCAGTACCAAGAGACCCAGTACTTC.

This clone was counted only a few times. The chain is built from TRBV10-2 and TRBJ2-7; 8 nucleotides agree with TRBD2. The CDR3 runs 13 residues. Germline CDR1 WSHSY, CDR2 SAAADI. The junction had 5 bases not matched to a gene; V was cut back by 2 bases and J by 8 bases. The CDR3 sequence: CASSEAGGSKQYF. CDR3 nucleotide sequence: TGCGCCAGCAGTGAGGCGGGAGGCAGTAAGCAGTACTTC.

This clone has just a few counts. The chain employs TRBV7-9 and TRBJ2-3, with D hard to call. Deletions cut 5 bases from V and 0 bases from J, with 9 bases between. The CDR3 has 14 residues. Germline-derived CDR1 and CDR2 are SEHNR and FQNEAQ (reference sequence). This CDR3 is CASSALLSTDTQYF. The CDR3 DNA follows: TGTGCCAGCAGCGCGCTCCTCAGCACAGATACGCAGTATTTT.